These T cell receptor beta chains were read from a single sample in a study. TCRdb reprocessed the 5' RACE reads via MiXCR and lists one record per CDR3 protein. The top ten clones hold roughly 5.1% of a sample with some 8,000 distinct CDR3 sequences, roughly half of them seen once. Material for sequencing was memory CD4+ T cells sorted from a lymph node. These receptors came from a female donor with breast cancer. Each CDR3 is given with its conserved first and last residue.

TRBV4-2,CASSERQGALTEAFF
TRBV20-1,CSARDWSGTTTEKLFF
TRBV29-1,CSVFTGAGANVLTF
TRBV6-2/TRBV6-3,CASSRKDQPQHF
TRBV11-2,CASSLAWGTEAFF
TRBV11-2,CASSFGLAGRKETQYF
TRBV7-8,CASSLGGGDFNEQFF
TRBV5-1,CASSLNLKETQYF
TRBV4-2,CASSGRQGENIQYF
TRBV9,CASGGGTGDRGYTF
TRBV20-1,CSASLSYNEQFF
TRBV20-1,CSARTDRGLGQPQHF
TRBV11-2,CASSSRGVVVSTDTQYF
TRBV6-5,CASSSLDRARTFF
TRBV5-1,CASKQETQYF
TRBV25-1,CASSEGGETQYF
TRBV20-1,CSANGGNTEAFF
TRBV12-3/TRBV12-4,CASTLLGPKNIQYF
TRBV15,CATSRDTGGRHNEQFF
TRBV12-3/TRBV12-4,CASSPQNTQYF
TRBV7-3,CASSTKGGSEAFF
TRBV20-1,CSAKGQVAQSTEAFF
TRBV6-1,CASSEPGRDGKLFF
TRBV7-6,CASSFYQQETQYF
TRBV6-1,CASRDLAGNYNEQFF
TRBV5-1,CASSSSTGFQRRGFF
TRBV7-9,CASNSPGATTQYF
TRBV4-2,CASSQDPGQTYGYTF
TRBV2,CASSEGFRTGSGYTF
TRBV4-2,CASSQDSTGVMRKLFF
TRBV20-1,CSARRASGSQETQYF
TRBV10-3,CAISDNGPEAFF
TRBV5-1,CASSPGGAYNEQFF
TRBV7-2,CASSSYTDTQYF
TRBV6-6,CASSGFSGGTGAFF
TRBV7-9,CASTSAANVLTF
TRBV7-6,CASSLDAGGFPQHF
TRBV29-1,CSVLLAGENGYTF
TRBV5-1,CASSKNLGASGDTQYF
TRBV12-3/TRBV12-4,CASSSNTASSTDTQYF
TRBV29-1,CSDRVGGQSYTF
TRBV6-2/TRBV6-3,CASKRRTSGREERETQYF
TRBV27,CASSPSGVSSYEQYF
TRBV4-2,CASSRGEGSSYNSPLHF
TRBV29-1,CSVGGGGTEAFF
TRBV6-1,CATLAAGFYEQYF
TRBV27,CASNFRPSLTDTQYF
TRBV7-9,CASSLGTGEQFF
TRBV20-1,CSARDLGRTSLGLFF
TRBV12-3/TRBV12-4,CASRADVGAFF
TRBV20-1,CSHRPYSGNTIYF
TRBV20-1,CSAFAGIQDTQYF
TRBV5-1,CASSLTGISNQPQHF
TRBV11-1,CASRRDNADEELFF
TRBV5-1,CASSLEGTKNIQYF
TRBV6-5,CASSSIGEQFF
TRBV2,CASRTRPGGAAYEQYF